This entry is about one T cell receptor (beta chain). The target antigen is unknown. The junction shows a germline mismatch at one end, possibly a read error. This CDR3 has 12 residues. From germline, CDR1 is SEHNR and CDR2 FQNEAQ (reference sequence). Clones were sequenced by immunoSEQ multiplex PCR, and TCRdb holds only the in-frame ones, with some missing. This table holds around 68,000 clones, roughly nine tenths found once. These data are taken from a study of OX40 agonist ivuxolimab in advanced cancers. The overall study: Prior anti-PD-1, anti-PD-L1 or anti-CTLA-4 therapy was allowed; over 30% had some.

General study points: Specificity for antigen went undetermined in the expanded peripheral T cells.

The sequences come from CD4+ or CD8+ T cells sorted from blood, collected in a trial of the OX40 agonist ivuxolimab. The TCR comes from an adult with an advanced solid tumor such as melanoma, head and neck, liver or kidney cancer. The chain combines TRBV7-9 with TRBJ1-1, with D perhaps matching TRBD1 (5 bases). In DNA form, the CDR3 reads TGCGCCAGCAGCCAAGGGGTTGGTGAAGCTTTCTTT. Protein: CASSQGVGEAFF.